Sequencing of this T cell receptor beta chain was carried out in a study of post-analysis software for immune sequencing data. Overall study context: The patients showed relapsing-remitting, secondary progressive and progressive-relapsing multiple sclerosis courses.

Study findings and constraints: Pronounced co-clustering by F measure was evident among identically batched samples. With TRBV5-6, TRBV5-1 and TRBV20-1 included, about 5 TRBV segments were more frequent in patients than in controls. People with multiple sclerosis had a significantly lower normalized Chao1 diversity than controls did.

Remarks on this clonotype: Its antigen is as yet unknown.

This CDR3 region has 15 residues. Trimming cost V 6 bases and J 6 bases, with 15 bases left between them. Unique molecular identifiers tagged the TCR beta cDNA libraries. There were about 1 to 10 million T cells, and 400,000 to 650,000 cDNA molecules came from them. TCRdb re-called the PCR reads through MiXCR, storing one row per CDR3 protein. The table includes about 620,000 distinct CDR3 sequences, 44% detected once. Specimen: blood. The receptor was isolated from a girl aged 5 to 17 with multiple sclerosis. The chain has TRBV12-3 or TRBV12-4 and TRBJ1-6; maybe TRBD1 (5 bases). The CDR3, as DNA: TGTGCCAGCAGCTCATCCGACAGCTTTAATTCACCCCTCCACTTT. It is translated as CASSSSDSFNSPLHF.